This T cell receptor beta chain was captured in a study of identical twins (dated by TCRdb to about 2016). Regarding the research as a whole: To test whether fetal clonotypes persist, the study used deep sequencing on TCR alpha and beta repertoires from monozygotic twins, unrelated adults of various ages, and cord blood. Replicate twin experiments were performed at different times using different library preparation protocols to rule out contamination.

Only a few counts were recorded for this clonotype. Its antigen specificity is not known. No base quality information exists; no much larger clone differs at one position. Broad study findings and their caveats: Abundant cord blood beta clonotypes had fewer insertions, young adult naive repertoires showed a similar but weaker trend, and memory repertoires showed no such trend. In monozygotic twins, recombination models systematically underestimated out-of-frame TCR alpha sharing, but the models matched the sharing seen between unrelated individuals. Compared with coincidental sharing between unrelated individuals, out-of-frame TCR alpha sequences shared between twins had an excess of sequences with low generation probability. Invariant T cells such as MAIT and iNKT could partly confound zero-insertion analyses, though diverse VJ usage argued against this for most clonotypes. The excess sharing between twins in beta out-of-frame sequences was weaker because fewer shared sequences reduced the signal-to-noise ratio. Because the same donors could not be followed over many years, the conclusions relied on cross-sectional statistical analysis.

Every donor in the study was a healthy Caucasian. Three pairs of female monozygotic twins, all aged about 18 to 29 years, were included in the twin cohort. Positive isolation kits from Invitrogen were used to isolate the CD4+ and CD8+ T cell populations. The CDR3 runs 14 residues from the cysteine to the phenylalanine. Only the CDR3 part of the read is kept: 42 bases, read in frame from the first base. The germline V gene sets CDR1 to ENHRY and CDR2 to SYGVKD. Trimming removed 7 bases from V and 1 base from J, leaving 11 bases between the germline ends. Library prep was done by 5' RACE. Sequencing instrument: Illumina HiSeq 2000. Template switching introduced a universal primer binding site; the final cDNA contained a unique molecular identifier, enabling accurate counting of TCR cDNA molecules. First-strand cDNA for TCR alpha and beta chains was synthesized from specific primers in the conserved constant-segment region. To control for contamination, every cDNA library was double barcoded, receiving both a SMART-Mk sample barcode and Illumina barcodes. TruSeq adapter sequences and Illumina sample barcodes were added in two successive PCR steps. TCR alpha and beta cDNA libraries were sequenced on the Illumina HiSeq platform with custom primers. Regarding the original processing steps: Raw reads were processed with MiGEC to extract unique molecular identifiers, and MiXCR was used to determine CDR3 positions. For each individual, recombination models were inferred using an EM algorithm with the repgenHMM and IGoR tools. The analysis of shared clonotypes was done with the tcR package in R, with sharing normalized by the product of cloneset sizes. To study raw recombination without the effects of thymic and clonal selection, out-of-frame nonproductive sequences were analyzed. TCRdb reprocessed the public reads (quality trimming at Q25 with fastp, clone calling with MiXCR) and kept in-frame beta chains. Each CDR3 protein gets just one entry, which takes the most common genes and DNA from the rows behind it. TCRdb, rather than the study authors, made the V and J calls. Recorded for this sample are roughly 540,000 distinct CDR3 sequences; roughly a fifth of them occurred a single time. The ten largest clones represent around 1% of the sample.

The sample was also linked to a second study, of T cells expressing NK-cell markers. The second study reports: TCR beta-chain repertoires were profiled in sorted CD3+CD56+NKG2C+, CD3+CD56+NKG2C- and CD3+CD56-NKG2C+ T-cell subsets from several donors. Among the eight sequenced donors, only one was HCMV-seronegative, while the other seven were HCMV-seropositive. To restrict sorting to alphabetaTCR-expressing T cells, an anti-gammadeltaTCR antibody was added in several experiments. In five to seven donors, the dominant CD3+CD56+NKG2C+ clonotypes were among the top 10 CD8+ clonotypes and accounted for about 1.0-8% of CD8+ T cells. Those dominant clonotypes were again the most abundant among CD3+CD56-NKG2C+ cells in a handful of donors, at roughly 25-65%. It remained unclear whether the expanded NKG2C-expressing T cell clones were specific for HCMV antigens. The eight sequenced donors were randomly selected healthy volunteers, three men and five women. HCMV serostatus was determined by detecting HCMV-specific IgG in serum with a commercial ELISA kit. MIGEC was used to demultiplex reads and group the reads by UMI, and MiTCR was used to assemble and quantify clonotypes. To exclude erroneous sequences, only TCR cDNA sequences supported by at least two reads were retained. The tcR package was used for downstream repertoire analysis, and clonotypes were matched between fractions using CDR3 nucleotide sequence together with V segment. Antigen specificity was annotated against VDJdb with VDJmatch, allowing one amino acid substitution in CDR3.

The chain couples TRBV10-3 to TRBJ2-1; no D gene call is confident. The clonotype originates from a young woman in good health. Sample: CD4+ T cells sorted from blood. The DNA reads TGTGCCATCACCCAGAACGGATCCTACAATGAGCAGTTCTTC. It is translated as CAITQNGSYNEQFF.